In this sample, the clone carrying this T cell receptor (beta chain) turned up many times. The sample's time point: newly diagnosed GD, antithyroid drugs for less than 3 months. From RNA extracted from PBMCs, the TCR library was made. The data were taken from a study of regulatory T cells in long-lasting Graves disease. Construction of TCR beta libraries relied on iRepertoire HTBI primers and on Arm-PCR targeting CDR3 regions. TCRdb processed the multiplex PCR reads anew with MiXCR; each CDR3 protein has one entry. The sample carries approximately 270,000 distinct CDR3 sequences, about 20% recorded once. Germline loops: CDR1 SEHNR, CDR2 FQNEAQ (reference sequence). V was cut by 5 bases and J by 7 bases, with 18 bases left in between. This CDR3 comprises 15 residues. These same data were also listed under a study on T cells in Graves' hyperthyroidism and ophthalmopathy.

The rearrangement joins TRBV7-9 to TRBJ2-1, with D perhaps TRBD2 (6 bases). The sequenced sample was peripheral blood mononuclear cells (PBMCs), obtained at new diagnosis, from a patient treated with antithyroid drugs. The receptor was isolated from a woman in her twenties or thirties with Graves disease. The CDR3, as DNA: TGTGCCAGCAGCCCCGACGGAGGGGCCCGAAATGAGCAGTTCTTC. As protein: CASSPDGGARNEQFF. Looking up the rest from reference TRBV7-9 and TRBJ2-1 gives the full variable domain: DTGVSQNPRHKITKRGQNVTFRCDPISEHNRLYWYRQTLGQGPEFLTYFQNEAQLEKSRLLSDRFSAERPKGSFSTLEIQRTEQGDSAMYLCASSPDGGARNEQFFGPGTRLTVL.